The 6 T cell receptor beta chains below all came from one sample that was sequenced in a study of somatic mutations in cytotoxic T cells in rheumatoid arthritis. Profiled with immunoSEQ multiplex PCR; TCRdb holds only in-frame clones, not every one. The sample consists of 20,000 to 25,000 clones, about 77% of them appearing once. Source material: CD8+ T cells sorted from blood. The source of these receptors is an adult with rheumatoid arthritis.

The gene calls are TRBV6-4 and TRBJ2-1, with D possibly being TRBD2 (6 bases). Trimming removed 2 bases from V and 9 bases from J, with 17 bases in between. CDR3 length: 15 residues. The V gene's germline CDR1 is MRHNA and CDR2 SNTAGT. The CDR3 region has the DNA TGTGCCAGCAGTGACCGAGTCGGGGGAGGAACTGAGCAGTTCTTC. Encoded protein: CASSDRVGGGTEQFF.

V gene TRBV6-5 combines with J gene TRBJ2-1, with TRBD1 matching 7 bases. This CDR3 has 15 amino acids. V shed 5 bases, J shed 0 bases, and the junction held 4 bases outside the gene matches. Germline V lookup: CDR1 MNHEY, CDR2 SVGAGI. CDR3 DNA: TGTGCCAGCAGTCAGGGACAGAACTCCTACAATGAGCAGTTCTTC. Its translation is CASSQGQNSYNEQFF.

V usage is TRBV6-1 and J usage is TRBJ1-5; TRBD1 agrees at 9 bases. V was clipped by 7 bases and J by 4 bases; unmatched bases: 8. The CDR3 length is 15 residues. Germline V gene sequence: CDR1 MNHNS, CDR2 SASEGT. DNA of the CDR3: TGTGCCAGCAAAGAAACAGGGGGCCTAAATCAGCCCCAGCATTTT. This sequence encodes CASKETGGLNQPQHF.

The chain employs TRBV18 and TRBJ2-1, with D maybe TRBD1 (5 bases). Germline-derived CDR1 and CDR2 are KGHSH and LQKENI. Trimming pared 3 bases from V and 2 bases from J, leaving 8 bases between. There are 14 residues in the CDR3. The CDR3 loop is CASSPNRPYNEQFF. As DNA, the CDR3 is TGTGCCAGCTCACCCAACAGGCCCTACAATGAGCAGTTCTTC.

The rearrangement uses TRBV4-1 and TRBJ2-1; D remains unclear. Trimming removed 1 base from V and 5 bases from J, with 18 bases in between. CDR1 and CDR2 from the germline V gene are MGHRA and YSYEKL. CDR3 size: 17 residues. The CDR3 region is CASSQVVFGGDHNEQFF. In DNA form, the CDR3 reads TGCGCCAGCAGCCAAGTAGTTTTTGGCGGAGATCACAATGAGCAGTTCTTC.

The J gene is TRBJ1-1, the V gene TRBV7-6, with TRBD1 identical over 7 bases. J was trimmed by 6 bases and V by 5 bases; bases with no gene match: 9. Looked up from germline, CDR1 is SGHVS and CDR2 is FNYEAQ. The CDR3 covers 14 residues. The CDR3 loop reads CASSLGQVGPEAFF. DNA for the CDR3: TGTGCCAGCAGCCTCGGACAGGTGGGCCCTGAAGCTTTCTTT.